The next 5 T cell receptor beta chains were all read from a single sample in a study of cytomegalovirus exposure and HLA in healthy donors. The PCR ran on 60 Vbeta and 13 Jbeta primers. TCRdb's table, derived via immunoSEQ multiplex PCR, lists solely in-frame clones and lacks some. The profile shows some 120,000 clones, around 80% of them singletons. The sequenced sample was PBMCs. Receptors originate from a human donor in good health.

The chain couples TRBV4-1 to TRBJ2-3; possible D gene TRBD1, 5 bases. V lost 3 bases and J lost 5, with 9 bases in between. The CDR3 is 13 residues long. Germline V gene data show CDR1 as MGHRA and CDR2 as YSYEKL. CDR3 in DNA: TGCGCCAGCAGCCATCCTAGGGGAGATACGCAGTATTTT. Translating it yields CASSHPRGDTQYF.

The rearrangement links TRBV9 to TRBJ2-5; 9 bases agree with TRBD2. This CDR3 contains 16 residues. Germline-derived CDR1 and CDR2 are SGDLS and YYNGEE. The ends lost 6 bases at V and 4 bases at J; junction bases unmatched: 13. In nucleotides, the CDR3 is TGTGCCAGCACCGGGGGCGGGGGGGCCAGTAGAGAGACCCAGTACTTC. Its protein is CASTGGGGASRETQYF.

The DNA of the CDR3 is TGTGCCAGCACCTCGTCCGGGTTAACTAACTATGGCTACACCTTC. This translates into CASTSSGLTNYGYTF. This sequence joins TRBV6-1 and TRBJ1-2; unclear D gene. Germline V gene lookup returns CDR1 MNHNS and CDR2 SASEGT. The CDR3 is made up of 15 amino acids. The germline V and J ends were trimmed by 7 bases and 0 bases, with 15 bases remaining between them.

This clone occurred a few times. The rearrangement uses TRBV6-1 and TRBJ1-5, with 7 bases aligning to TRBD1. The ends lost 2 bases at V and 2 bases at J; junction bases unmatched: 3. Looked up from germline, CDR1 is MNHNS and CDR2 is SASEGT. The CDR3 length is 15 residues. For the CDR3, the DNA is TGTGCCAGCAGTGAATTAGACAGGGGCAATCAGCCCCAGCATTTT. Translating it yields CASSELDRGNQPQHF.

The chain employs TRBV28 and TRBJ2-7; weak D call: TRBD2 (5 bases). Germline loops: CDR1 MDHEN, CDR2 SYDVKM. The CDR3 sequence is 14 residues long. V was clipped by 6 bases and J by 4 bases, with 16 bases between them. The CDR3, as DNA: TGTGCCAGCAGGCCCGGAGGTTTAGGGTACGAGCAGTACTTC. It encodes CASRPGGLGYEQYF.